These 30 T cell receptor beta chains share one sample of origin, sequenced in a study of Ad26.COV2.S vaccination and SARS-CoV-2 variants. Generated by immunoSEQ multiplex PCR, the TCRdb table keeps only in-frame clones and is missing some. The sample lists about 320,000 clones; almost 90% were seen once. Treatment denoted: roughly 19 received Ad26.COV2.S at low or high dose, single or two shots; a few received placebo; per-sample allocation not given. Each sample was drawn 63 days after the first injection (of vaccine or placebo). The specimen comprised peripheral blood, sampled in a trial of Ad26.COV2.S vaccine versus placebo. These receptor sequences come from a person aged 18-65 years who received the Ad26.COV2.S COVID-19 vaccine or a placebo.

The chain links TRBV2 to TRBJ1-2, with 8 nucleotides matching TRBD1. Germline CDR1 SNHLY, CDR2 FYNNEI. The trim removed 7 bases at V and 0 bases at J, leaving 7 bases unmatched. The CDR3 runs to 15 residues. The CDR3: CASTQDRGTNYGYTF. The CDR3 DNA reads TGTGCCAGCACCCAAGACAGGGGAACTAACTATGGCTACACCTTC. The full variable domain, its missing parts supplied by reference TRBV2 and TRBJ1-2, is EPEVTQTPSHQVTQMGQEVILRCVPISNHLYFYWYRQILGQKVEFLVSFYNNEISEKSEIFDDQFSVERPDGSNFTLKIRSTKLEDSAMYFCASTQDRGTNYGYTFGSGTRLTVV.

The chain employs TRBV7-2 and TRBJ2-3; D is unresolved. Germline V CDR1 and CDR2: SGHTA, FQGNSA. The CDR3 length is 13 residues. V was cut by 5 bases and J by 5 bases, with 11 bases left in between. In nucleotides, the CDR3 is TGTGCCAGCAGCGTGAGTACCGGAGATACGCAGTATTTT. Protein sequence: CASSVSTGDTQYF. The full variable domain, its missing parts supplied by reference TRBV7-2 and TRBJ2-3, is GAGVSQSPSNKVTEKGKDVELRCDPISGHTALYWYRQSLGQGLEFLIYFQGNSAPDKSGLPSDRFSAERTGGSVSTLTIQRTQQEDSAVYLCASSVSTGDTQYFGPGTRLTVL.

The chain combines TRBV7-9 with TRBJ2-7, with D possibly being TRBD2 (6 bases). The CDR3 contains 13 residues. The germline V gene has CDR1 SEHNR and CDR2 FQNEAQ (reference sequence). V was shortened by 7 bases and J by 2 bases, with 12 bases between the two germline ends. DNA of the CDR3: TGTGCCAGCACCCCGGACTACACCTACGAGCAGTACTTC. Translating it yields CASTPDYTYEQYF.

This clone appeared a single time. This chain uses TRBV28 with TRBJ2-1, with 7 bases fitting TRBD1. The CDR3 spans 15 residues. V lost 6 bases and J lost 5; bases outside the gene matches: 10. From germline, CDR1 is MDHEN and CDR2 SYDVKM. In DNA, the CDR3 is TGTGCCAGCAGCCGAGACAGGGCCGGGAACAATGAGCAGTTCTTC. Protein product: CASSRDRAGNNEQFF. The full variable domain, with the rest looked up from reference TRBV28 and TRBJ2-1, is DVKVTQSSRYLVKRTGEKVFLECVQDMDHENMFWYRQDPGLGLRLIYFSYDVKMKEKGDIPEGYSVSREKKERFSLILESASTNQTSMYLCASSRDRAGNNEQFFGPGTRLTVL.

This chain joins TRBV19 and TRBJ1-2; weak D call: TRBD1 (5 bases). The germline V gene has CDR1 LNHDA and CDR2 SQIVND (reference sequence). The CDR3 is made up of 15 amino acids. V lost 5 bases and J lost 3, with 16 bases in between. In nucleotides, the CDR3 is TGTGCCAGTAGTCCTCAAGTCCCAGGGTACTATGGCTACACCTTC. Translation: CASSPQVPGYYGYTF. Together with reference TRBV19 and TRBJ1-2, the CDR3 gives the full variable domain: DGGITQSPKYLFRKEGQNVTLSCEQNLNHDAMYWYRQDPGQGLRLIYYSQIVNDFQKGDIAEGYSVSREKKESFPLTVTSAQKNPTAFYLCASSPQVPGYYGYTFGSGTRLTVV.

The chain couples TRBV29-1 to TRBJ1-4; D not certain. Trimming took 3 bases from V and 1 from J, leaving 12 bases between them. The CDR3 has 15 residues. Looked up from germline, CDR1 is SQVTM and CDR2 is ANQGSEA. The CDR3 nucleotides read TGCAGCGTTGATTCGTGGGGTAGAACTAATGAAAAACTGTTTTTT. The encoded protein is CSVDSWGRTNEKLFF.

The V and J genes are TRBV12-3 or TRBV12-4 and TRBJ2-1; the D is unclear. The CDR3 has 11 residues. The V end was cut by 9 bases, the J end by 9 bases, with 12 bases between. CDR3 sequence reads: CASRMGAEQFF. CDR3 coding DNA: TGTGCCAGTAGAATGGGCGCTGAGCAGTTCTTC.

This clone was detected only once. The chain is built from TRBV7-9 and TRBJ1-2; the D is unclear. The CDR3 totals 15 residues. Trimming cost V 5 bases and J 4 bases, with 17 bases left between them. In germline, CDR1 is SEHNR, CDR2 FQNEAQ (reference sequence). This chain's CDR3 is CASSNVGGRFYGYTF. In DNA form, the CDR3 reads TGTGCCAGCAGCAATGTGGGTGGCAGGTTCTATGGCTACACCTTC.

The chain has TRBV15 and TRBJ2-7, with 7 bases identical to TRBD1. The CDR3 has 14 amino acids. Germline-derived CDR1 and CDR2 are LNHNV and YYDKDF (reference sequence). The junction had 6 bases not matched to a gene; V was cut back by 3 bases and J by 4 bases. Here the CDR3 DNA reads TGTGCCACCAGCAGCCGGGACAGCGGTTACGAGCAGTACTTC. This encodes CATSSRDSGYEQYF.

The gene calls are TRBV5-5 and TRBJ1-5; D unclear. Trimming cost V 2 bases and J 4 bases, with 7 bases left between them. The CDR3 is made up of 13 amino acids. Germline V lookup: CDR1 SGHKS, CDR2 YYEKEE (reference sequence). The CDR3 DNA is TGTGCCAGCAGCTTTGCGGTTAATCAGCCCCAGCATTTT. Translated, it gives CASSFAVNQPQHF. The full variable domain, rest sourced from reference TRBV5-5 and TRBJ1-5, is DAGVTQSPTHLIKTRGQQVTLRCSPISGHKSVSWYQQVLGQGPQFIFQYYEKEERGRGNFPDRFSARQFPNYSSELNVNALLLGDSALYLCASSFAVNQPQHFGDGTRLSIL.

The genes are TRBV6-5 and TRBJ1-1, with no clear D. V lost 8 bases to trimming and J lost 0 bases, with 4 bases between them. The CDR3 covers 11 residues. The germline CDR1 and CDR2 sequences are MNHEY and SVGAGI. CDR3 in DNA: TGTGCCAGCGTTCTGAACACTGAAGCTTTCTTT. Protein: CASVLNTEAFF.

Only one count was recorded for this clone. V gene TRBV5-1 combines with J gene TRBJ1-1, with D maybe TRBD1 (6 bases). The germline gives CDR1 SGHRS, CDR2 YFSETQ. The CDR3 loop spans 15 amino acids. Trimming took 6 bases from V and 2 from J, leaving 17 bases between them. The CDR3 reads CASTPGGGVNTEAFF. CDR3 bases: TGCGCCAGCACCCCTGGAGGGGGAGTAAACACTGAAGCTTTCTTT.

This sequence joins TRBV4-1 and TRBJ1-2; D unclear. There are 15 residues in the CDR3. The germline V gene has CDR1 MGHRA and CDR2 YSYEKL. V was shortened by 4 bases and J by 4 bases, with 16 bases between the two germline ends. This CDR3 reads CASSPRDDGAYGYTF. CDR3 nucleotide sequence: TGCGCCAGCAGCCCACGGGATGACGGAGCCTATGGCTACACCTTC.

The rearrangement links TRBV27 to TRBJ1-1; weak D call: TRBD1 (6 bases). V gave up 5 bases and J gave up 11 bases, with 15 bases separating them. The CDR3 sequence is 12 residues long. Per germline, CDR1 MNHEY and CDR2 SMNVEV (reference sequence). CDR3 nucleotide sequence: TGTGCCAGCAGTAGGGTGGGGGCTAAGGCTTTCTTT. It codes for CASSRVGAKAFF.

This chain links TRBV20-1 with TRBJ2-1; no clear D. The CDR3 loop spans 10 amino acids. In germline, CDR1 is DFQATT, CDR2 SNEGSKA (reference sequence). The DNA of the CDR3 is TGCAGCCCTGGTGGCAATGAGCAGTTCTTC. Its translation: CSPGGNEQFF.

This clone was counted a few times. The gene calls are TRBV3-1 (or the pseudogene TRBV3-2) and TRBJ1-2; a weak D match, TRBD1 (5 bases). This CDR3 spans 12 amino acids. V lost 1 base and J 7 bases, leaving 7 bases between the germline ends. Germline V gene data show CDR1 as LGHDT and CDR2 as YNNKEL (reference sequence). CDR3 DNA: TGTGCCAGCAGCCAAGTTAGGGGTGGCTACACCTTC. Protein sequence: CASSQVRGGYTF.

The CDR3 DNA follows: TGCGCCAGCAGCCAAGGGGTGTACGTCAAGGGTCCCGGGGAGCTGTTTTTT. Translation gives CASSQGVYVKGPGELFF. V usage is TRBV4-3 and J usage is TRBJ2-2; D not certain. Trimming stripped 1 base from V and 6 bases from J, with 18 bases between. The CDR3 has 17 amino acids. Germline CDR1 is LGHNA and CDR2 is YSLEER.

V usage is TRBV30 and J usage is TRBJ2-7, with TRBD2 matching over 13 bases. The germline CDR1 and CDR2 sequences are GTSNPN and SVGIG (reference sequence). This CDR3 has 15 amino acids. Germline trimming cut 5 bases from V and 4 bases from J; bases unmatched to any gene: 8. DNA for the CDR3: TGTGCCTGGGAACCGGGACTAGCGGGGCTTTACGAGCAGTACGTC. Residues: CAWEPGLAGLYEQYV.

V gene TRBV6-2 or TRBV6-3 combines with J gene TRBJ2-7, with TRBD2 as a possible D gene (7 bases). The CDR3 is 14 amino acids. The V gene lost 2 bases and the J gene lost 4 bases, with 12 bases spanning the gap. Germline CDR1 reads MNHEY; CDR2 reads SVGEGT. The CDR3 sequence: CASSYGGGYYEQYF. In DNA, the CDR3 is TGTGCCAGCAGTTACGGCGGGGGCTATTACGAGCAGTACTTC.

The V gene is TRBV12-5, the J gene TRBJ2-1; 12 bases fit TRBD2. Germline CDR1 LGHNT, CDR2 FRNRAP. V gave up 7 bases and J gave up 6 bases; unmatched junction bases: 16. The CDR3 consists of 18 residues. DNA for the CDR3: TGTGCTAGTGCCCCGACCGGGGGCTTACTAGCGGGGGGCAATGAGCAGTTCTTC. Its translation: CASAPTGGLLAGGNEQFF.

This clone occurred a few times. V is TRBV27 and J is TRBJ2-1; TRBD2 matches 8 bases. Germline CDR1 and CDR2: MNHEY and SMNVEV (reference sequence). There are 14 residues in the CDR3. Unmatched junction bases numbered 9, after V lost 7 bases and J lost 7 bases. The CDR3 reads CASTPAGAGNEQFF. The CDR3 region has the DNA TGTGCCAGCACCCCAGCGGGGGCGGGGAATGAGCAGTTCTTC.

The V and J genes are TRBV23-1 and TRBJ2-3; D is unresolved. TRBV23-1 belongs to the ORF category, with a function that is uncertain. V lost 5 bases, J lost 4 bases, and 13 bases lay in between. The CDR3 runs 14 residues. For the CDR3, the DNA is TGCGCCAGCAGTGGCCTGTGGGAATCAGATACGCAGTATTTT. Its translation: CASSGLWESDTQYF.

This clone appeared once. This chain links TRBV7-9 with TRBJ1-5, with 7 positions matching TRBD1. After removal of 4 bases from V and 0 bases from J, the junction contained 9 bases not matched to a gene. The CDR3 is 17 residues long. Germline values: CDR1 SEHNR, CDR2 FQNEAQ (reference sequence). The CDR3 reads CASSSDRLEYSNQPQHF. Written as DNA, the CDR3 is TGTGCCAGCAGCTCGGACAGGCTTGAATATAGCAATCAGCCCCAGCATTTT.

The chain has TRBV19 and TRBJ1-6; weak D call: TRBD1 (5 bases). V gave up 4 bases and J gave up 10 bases, with 20 bases separating them. The CDR3 is 16 residues long. Germline CDR1 reads LNHDA; CDR2 reads SQIVND (reference sequence). The CDR3 here is CASSTGGAGIRSPLHF. DNA of the CDR3: TGTGCCAGTAGTACAGGAGGGGCAGGGATAAGGTCACCCCTCCACTTT.

V gene TRBV11-2 combines with J gene TRBJ1-5; no clear D gene. The CDR3 runs 10 residues. Germline CDR1 and CDR2: SGHAT and FQNNGV. Trimming shortened V by 3 bases and J by 9 bases, and 3 bases separated the two germline ends. The CDR3, as DNA: TGTGCCAGCAGCTTCCTGCCCCAGCATTTT. It codes for CASSFLPQHF.

J is TRBJ2-3 and V is TRBV14; 9 nucleotides align to TRBD2. This CDR3 is 14 amino acids long. CDR1 is SGHDN and CDR2 is FVKESK in the germline V gene. The ends lost 4 bases at V and 5 bases at J; junction bases unmatched: 4. The CDR3 is CASSPGLALDTQYF. CDR3 nucleotides: TGTGCCAGCAGCCCCGGACTAGCGCTAGATACGCAGTATTTT.

CDR3 in DNA: TGTGCCAGCAGCTTTAACATCTATAATTCACCCCTCCACTTT. This codes for CASSFNIYNSPLHF. J is TRBJ1-6 and V is TRBV7-2; D is ambiguous. Per germline, CDR1 SGHTA and CDR2 FQGNSA. The CDR3 contains 14 residues. The V and J ends lost 3 bases and 3 bases respectively, with 6 bases between them.

The J gene is TRBJ1-2, the V gene TRBV6-6, with TRBD1 matching 10 bases. The germline V gene has CDR1 MNHNY and CDR2 SVGAGI (reference sequence). The length of the CDR3 is 15 residues. The V gene end was trimmed by 4 bases and the J gene end by 2 bases; junction bases not matched to a gene: 4. The CDR3 sequence: CASSSPGQGNYGYTF. The CDR3 DNA follows: TGTGCCAGCAGTTCCCCGGGACAGGGGAACTATGGCTACACCTTC.

The chain links TRBV6-5 to TRBJ2-5; possibly TRBD2 for D (5 bases). This CDR3 is built from 14 residues. CDR1 and CDR2 (germline): MNHEY, SVGAGI. V shed 3 bases and J shed 4 bases, with 12 bases lying between them. CDR3 coding DNA: TGTGCCAGCAGTTATCTACTAGAGGGAGAGACCCAGTACTTC. Its translation: CASSYLLEGETQYF.

V is TRBV25-1 and J is TRBJ1-6; D gene uncertain. The germline V and J ends were trimmed by 2 bases and 7 bases, with 6 bases remaining between them. The germline gives CDR1 MGHDK, CDR2 SYGVNS. The CDR3 is 13 residues long. Here the CDR3 reads CASSENRNSPLHF. DNA for the CDR3: TGTGCCAGCAGTGAAAATAGGAATTCACCCCTCCACTTT.